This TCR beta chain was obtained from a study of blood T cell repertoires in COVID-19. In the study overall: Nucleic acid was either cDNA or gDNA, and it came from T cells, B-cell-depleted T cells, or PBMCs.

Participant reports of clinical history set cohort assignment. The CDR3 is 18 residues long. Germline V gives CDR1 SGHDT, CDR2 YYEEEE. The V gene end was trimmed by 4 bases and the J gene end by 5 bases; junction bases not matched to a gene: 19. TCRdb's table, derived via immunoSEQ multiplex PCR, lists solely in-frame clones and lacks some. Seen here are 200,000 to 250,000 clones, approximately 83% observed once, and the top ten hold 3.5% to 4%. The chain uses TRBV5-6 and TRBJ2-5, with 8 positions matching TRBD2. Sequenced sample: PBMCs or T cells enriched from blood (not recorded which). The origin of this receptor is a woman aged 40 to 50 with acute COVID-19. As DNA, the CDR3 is TGTGCCAGCAGCCCCCGGTCGAGCGGGAGAATTAGGTCGGAGACCCAGTACTTC. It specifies CASSPRSSGRIRSETQYF.